The clone carrying this T cell receptor beta chain has a single count. Its specificity is not known. This entry comes from a study of response to subunit inactivated influenza vaccine. Trimming at V came to 8 bases and at J to 4 bases, leaving 13 bases not matched to a gene. The CDR3 contains 15 residues. Overall study findings and caveats: The authors put forward the suggestion that each seasonal influenza vaccination may bring in only a limited number of new T cells.

In TCRdb, the RT-PCR reads were re-called with MiXCR into one record per CDR3 protein. The sample carries hundreds of thousands of distinct CDR3 sequences, 25% recorded once. This chain links TRBV6-7 with TRBJ1-2; 7 bases line up with TRBD1. TRBV6-7 is an ORF; its function is uncertain. The receptor was derived from a man aged 45-65 years who received an inactivated influenza vaccine. The source material was CD4+ T cells sorted from PBMCs, sampled roughly 5 days after vaccination. CDR3 nucleotide sequence: TGTGCCAGCTCAAACCCCGGGACAGCCTCCTATGGCTACACCTTC. Translating gives CASSNPGTASYGYTF.